This T cell receptor (beta chain) is drawn from a study of blood T cell repertoires in COVID-19. About the study: From the United States, Italy and Spain came samples of acute and convalescent COVID-19. T cells, B-cell-depleted T cells, or PBMCs supplied cDNA or gDNA.

CDR3 length: 17 amino acids. Germline V gene lookup returns CDR1 SEHNR and CDR2 FQNEAQ (reference sequence). The ends lost 5 bases at V and 0 bases at J; junction bases unmatched: 9. In the original processing: Amplification of reference gene primers provided the estimated nucleated cell counts. TCRdb's table, derived via immunoSEQ multiplex PCR, lists solely in-frame clones and lacks some. Clone size and V and J calls were adopted from that table, with D and trimming inferred from the DNA. The sample has some 200,000 clones, around four fifths seen once; the top ten hold 15% to 20%. This TCR was recovered from a woman at least 80 years old with active or convalescent COVID-19. Sequenced material: peripheral blood. V gene TRBV7-9 combines with J gene TRBJ2-3; 9 nucleotides align to TRBD2. This CDR3 is CASSRGWSGRSTDTQYF. The CDR3 nucleotides read TGTGCCAGCAGCCGTGGTTGGAGCGGGAGGAGCACAGATACGCAGTATTTT.